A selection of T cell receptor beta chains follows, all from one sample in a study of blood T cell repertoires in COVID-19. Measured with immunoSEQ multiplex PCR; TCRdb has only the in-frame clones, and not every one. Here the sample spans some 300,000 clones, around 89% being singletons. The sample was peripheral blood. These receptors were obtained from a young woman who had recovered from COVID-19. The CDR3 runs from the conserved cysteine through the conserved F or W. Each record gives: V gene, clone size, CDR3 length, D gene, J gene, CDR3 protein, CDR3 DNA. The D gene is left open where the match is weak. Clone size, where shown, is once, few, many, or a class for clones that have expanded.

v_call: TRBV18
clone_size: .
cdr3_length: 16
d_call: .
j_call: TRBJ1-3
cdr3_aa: CASSPFSGARGNTIYF
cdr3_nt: TGTGCCAGCTCACCGTTCTCAGGGGCGCGGGGAAACACCATATATTTT

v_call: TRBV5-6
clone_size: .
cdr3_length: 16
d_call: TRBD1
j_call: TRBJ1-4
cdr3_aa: CASSLDRGNKRGKLFF
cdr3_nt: TGTGCCAGCAGCTTGGACAGGGGGAACAAGAGGGGAAAACTGTTTTTT

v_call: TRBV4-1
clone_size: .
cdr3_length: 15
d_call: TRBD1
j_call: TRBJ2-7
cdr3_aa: CASRPGQEEAHEQYF
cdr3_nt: TGCGCCAGCAGGCCGGGACAGGAGGAGGCCCACGAGCAGTACTTC

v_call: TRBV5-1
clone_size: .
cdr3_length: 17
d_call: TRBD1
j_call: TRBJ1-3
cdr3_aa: CASSLADRGTAGNTIYF
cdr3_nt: TGCGCCAGCAGCTTGGCCGACAGGGGTACGGCTGGAAACACCATATATTTT

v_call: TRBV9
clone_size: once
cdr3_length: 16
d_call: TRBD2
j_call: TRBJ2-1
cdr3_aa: CASSASSGSSYNEQFF
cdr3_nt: TGTGCCAGCAGCGCTTCTAGCGGAAGCTCCTACAATGAGCAGTTCTTC

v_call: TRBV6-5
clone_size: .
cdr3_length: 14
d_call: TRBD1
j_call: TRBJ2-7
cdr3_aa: CASRGQGQSYEQYF
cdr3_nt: TGTGCCAGCAGAGGACAGGGACAATCCTACGAGCAGTACTTC

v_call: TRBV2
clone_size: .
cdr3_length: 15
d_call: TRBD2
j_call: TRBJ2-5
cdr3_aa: CAIRTSGGAGETQYF
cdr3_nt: TGTGCCATAAGGACTAGCGGAGGGGCGGGGGAGACCCAGTACTTC

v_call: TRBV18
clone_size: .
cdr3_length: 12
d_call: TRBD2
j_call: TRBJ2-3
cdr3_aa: CASSPGGNTQYF
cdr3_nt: TGTGCCAGCTCACCCGGGGGGAATACGCAGTATTTT

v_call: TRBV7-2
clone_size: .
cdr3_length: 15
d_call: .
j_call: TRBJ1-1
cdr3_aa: CASSPLQGPNTEAFF
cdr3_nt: TGTGCCAGCAGCCCCCTACAGGGACCGAACACTGAAGCTTTCTTT

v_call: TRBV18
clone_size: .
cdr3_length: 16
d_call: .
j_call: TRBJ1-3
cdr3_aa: CASSSSTGSSGNTIYF
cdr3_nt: TGTGCCAGCTCATCTTCGACAGGCAGCTCTGGAAACACCATATATTTT

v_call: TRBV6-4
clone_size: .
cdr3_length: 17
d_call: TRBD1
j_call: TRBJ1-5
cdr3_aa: CASSELFQGALDQPQHF
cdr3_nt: TGTGCCAGCAGTGAGCTTTTCCAGGGGGCTTTGGATCAGCCCCAGCATTTT

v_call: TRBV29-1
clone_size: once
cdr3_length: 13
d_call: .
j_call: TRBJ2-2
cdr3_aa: CSVDRRGFGELFF
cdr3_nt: TGCAGCGTGGACAGAAGGGGTTTCGGGGAGCTGTTTTTT

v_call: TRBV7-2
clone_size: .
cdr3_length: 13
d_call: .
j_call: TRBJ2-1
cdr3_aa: CASALGSRGEQFF
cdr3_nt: TGTGCCAGCGCCTTGGGTTCCCGGGGTGAGCAGTTCTTC

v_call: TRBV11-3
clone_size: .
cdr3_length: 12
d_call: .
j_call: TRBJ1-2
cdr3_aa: CASSKLGEGYTF
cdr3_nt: TGTGCCAGCAGCAAACTTGGAGAGGGCTACACCTTC

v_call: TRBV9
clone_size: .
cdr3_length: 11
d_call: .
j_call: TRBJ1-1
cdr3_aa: CASSPGTEAFF
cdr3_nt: TGTGCCAGCAGCCCAGGAACTGAAGCTTTCTTT

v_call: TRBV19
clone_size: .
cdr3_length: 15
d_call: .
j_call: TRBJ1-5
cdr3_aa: CASSPQGPANQPQHF
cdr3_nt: TGTGCCAGTAGTCCCCAGGGCCCAGCAAATCAGCCCCAGCATTTT

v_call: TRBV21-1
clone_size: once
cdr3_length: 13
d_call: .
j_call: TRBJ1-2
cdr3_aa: CASSSQAYYGYTF
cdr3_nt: TGTGCCAGCAGCAGTCAGGCTTATTATGGCTACACCTTC

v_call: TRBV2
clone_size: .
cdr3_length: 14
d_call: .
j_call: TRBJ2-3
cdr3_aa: CASLRDTLGRTQYF
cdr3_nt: TGTGCCAGTCTCCGGGACACCCTAGGGCGTACGCAGTATTTT

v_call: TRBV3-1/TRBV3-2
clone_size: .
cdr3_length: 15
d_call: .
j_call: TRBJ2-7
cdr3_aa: CASSQKGQGPYEQYF
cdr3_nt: TGTGCCAGCAGCCAAAAGGGGCAGGGTCCGTACGAGCAGTACTTC

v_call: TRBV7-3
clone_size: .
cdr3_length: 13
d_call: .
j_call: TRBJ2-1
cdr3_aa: CASSLNPRNEQFF
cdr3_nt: TGTGCCAGCAGCTTAAATCCTAGGAATGAGCAGTTCTTC

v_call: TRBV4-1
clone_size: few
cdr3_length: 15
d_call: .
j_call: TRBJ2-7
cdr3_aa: CASSQAGATVDEQYF
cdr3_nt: TGCGCCAGCAGCCAAGCAGGGGCGACAGTCGACGAGCAGTACTTC

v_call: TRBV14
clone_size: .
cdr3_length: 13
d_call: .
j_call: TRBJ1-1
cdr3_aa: CASSPFEATEAFF
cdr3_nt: TGTGCCAGCAGCCCCTTTGAGGCCACTGAAGCTTTCTTT

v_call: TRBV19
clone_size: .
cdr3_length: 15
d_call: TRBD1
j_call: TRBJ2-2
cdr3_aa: CASSEGQGRTGELFF
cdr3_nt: TGTGCCAGTTCTGAAGGACAGGGGCGAACCGGGGAGCTGTTTTTT

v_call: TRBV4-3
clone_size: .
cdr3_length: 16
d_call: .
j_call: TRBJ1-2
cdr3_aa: CASSQDRSRASYGYTF
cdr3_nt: TGCGCCAGCAGCCAAGATCGGTCCAGGGCCTCCTATGGCTACACCTTC

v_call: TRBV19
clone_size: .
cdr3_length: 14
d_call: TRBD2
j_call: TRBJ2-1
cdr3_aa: CASSIQREKDEQFF
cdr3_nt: TGTGCCAGTAGTATTCAGCGGGAGAAAGACGAGCAGTTCTTC

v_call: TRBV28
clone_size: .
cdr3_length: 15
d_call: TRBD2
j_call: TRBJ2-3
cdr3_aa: CASSLFGLASDTQYF
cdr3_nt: TGTGCCAGCAGTTTATTCGGACTAGCGTCAGATACGCAGTATTTT

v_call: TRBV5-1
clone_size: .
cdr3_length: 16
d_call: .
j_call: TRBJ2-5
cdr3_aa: CASSLVAFSDQETQYF
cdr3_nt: TGCGCCAGCAGCTTGGTAGCATTCTCTGATCAAGAGACCCAGTACTTC

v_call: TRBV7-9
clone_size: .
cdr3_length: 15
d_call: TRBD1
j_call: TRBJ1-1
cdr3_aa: CASSLPTPTGGRAFF
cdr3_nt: TGTGCCAGCAGCTTACCCACCCCGACAGGGGGCCGTGCTTTCTTT

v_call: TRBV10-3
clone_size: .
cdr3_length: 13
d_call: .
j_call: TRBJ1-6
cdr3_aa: CAISTTDNSPLHF
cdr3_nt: TGTGCCATCAGTACCACAGATAATTCACCCCTCCACTTT

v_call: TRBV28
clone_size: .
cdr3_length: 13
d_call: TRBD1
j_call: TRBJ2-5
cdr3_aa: CASSGTVKETQYF
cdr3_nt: TGTGCCAGCAGTGGGACAGTTAAAGAGACCCAGTACTTC

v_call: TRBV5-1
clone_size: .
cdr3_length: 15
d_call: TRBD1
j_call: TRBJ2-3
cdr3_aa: CASSSNRGRTDTQYF
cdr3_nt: TGCGCCAGCAGCTCGAACAGGGGGCGCACAGATACGCAGTATTTT

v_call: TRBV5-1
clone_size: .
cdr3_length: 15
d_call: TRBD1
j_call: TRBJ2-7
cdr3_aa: CASSFRTGTDYEQYF
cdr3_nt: TGCGCCAGCAGCTTCAGGACAGGTACGGACTACGAGCAGTACTTC

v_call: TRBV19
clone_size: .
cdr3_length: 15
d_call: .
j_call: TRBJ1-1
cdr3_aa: CASSIGGFGGTEAFF
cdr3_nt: TGTGCCAGTAGTATTGGGGGATTCGGGGGCACTGAAGCTTTCTTT

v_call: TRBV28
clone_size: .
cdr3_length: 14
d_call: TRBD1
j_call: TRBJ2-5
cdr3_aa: CASSFDRESETQYF
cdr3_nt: TGTGCCAGCAGTTTTGACAGGGAATCGGAGACCCAGTACTTC

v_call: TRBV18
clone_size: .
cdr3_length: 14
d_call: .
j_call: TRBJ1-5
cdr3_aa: CASSGQGNNQPQHF
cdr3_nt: TGTGCCAGCTCAGGACAAGGGAACAATCAGCCCCAGCATTTT

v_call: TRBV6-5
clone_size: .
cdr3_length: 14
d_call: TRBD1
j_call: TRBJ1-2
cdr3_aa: CASSRTGGIYGYTF
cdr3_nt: TGTGCCAGCAGTAGGACAGGGGGCATCTATGGCTACACCTTC

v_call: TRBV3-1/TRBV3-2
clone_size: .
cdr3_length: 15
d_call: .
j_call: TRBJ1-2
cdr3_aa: CASSQDRGGDYGYTF
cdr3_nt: TGTGCCAGCAGCCAAGATCGAGGCGGGGACTATGGCTACACCTTC

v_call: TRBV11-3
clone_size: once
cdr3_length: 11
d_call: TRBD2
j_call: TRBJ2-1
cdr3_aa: CASSSAGEQFF
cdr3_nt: TGTGCCAGCAGTTCAGCGGGGGAGCAGTTCTTC

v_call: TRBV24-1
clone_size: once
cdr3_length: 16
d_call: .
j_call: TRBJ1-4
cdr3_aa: CATSDSRQALGEKLFF
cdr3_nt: TGTGCCACCAGTGATTCTCGACAGGCACTAGGCGAAAAACTGTTTTTT

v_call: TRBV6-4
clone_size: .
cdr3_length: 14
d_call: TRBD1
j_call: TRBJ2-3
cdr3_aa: CASSDRGRADTQYF
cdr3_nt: TGTGCCAGCAGTGACAGGGGGCGGGCAGATACGCAGTATTTT

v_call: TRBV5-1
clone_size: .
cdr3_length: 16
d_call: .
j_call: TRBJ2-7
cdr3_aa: CASSLRSSAQGYEQYF
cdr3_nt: TGCGCCAGCAGCTTACGTTCGTCTGCTCAGGGCTACGAGCAGTACTTC

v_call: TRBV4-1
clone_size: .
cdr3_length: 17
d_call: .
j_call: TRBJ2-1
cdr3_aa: CASSQSGARASYNEQFF
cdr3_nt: TGCGCCAGCAGCCAGTCGGGCGCCAGGGCATCCTACAATGAGCAGTTCTTC

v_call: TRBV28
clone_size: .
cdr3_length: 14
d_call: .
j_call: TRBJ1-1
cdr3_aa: CASSNWGLIFEAFF
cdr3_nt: TGTGCCAGCAGCAATTGGGGACTGATTTTTGAAGCTTTCTTT

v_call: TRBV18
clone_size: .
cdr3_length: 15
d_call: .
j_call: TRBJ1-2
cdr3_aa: CASSPSKEANYGYTF
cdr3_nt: TGTGCCAGCTCACCTTCAAAGGAGGCCAACTATGGCTACACCTTC

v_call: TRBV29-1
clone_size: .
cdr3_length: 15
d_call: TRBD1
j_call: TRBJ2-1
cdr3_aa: CSVERDSSSYNEQFF
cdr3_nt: TGCAGCGTTGAACGGGACAGCAGCTCCTACAATGAGCAGTTCTTC

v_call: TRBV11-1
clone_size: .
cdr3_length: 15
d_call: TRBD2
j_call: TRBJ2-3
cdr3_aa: CASSLGGGATDTQYF
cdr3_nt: TGTGCCAGCAGCCTAGGCGGGGGGGCCACAGATACGCAGTATTTT

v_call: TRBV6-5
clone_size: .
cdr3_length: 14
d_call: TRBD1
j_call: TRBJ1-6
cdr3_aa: CASRTGTGNSPLHF
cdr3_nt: TGTGCCAGCAGAACCGGGACAGGCAATTCACCCCTCCACTTT

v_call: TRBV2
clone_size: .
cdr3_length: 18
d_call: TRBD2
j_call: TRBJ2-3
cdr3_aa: CASSELGLAGRSTDTQYF
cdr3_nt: TGTGCCAGCAGTGAATTAGGTCTAGCGGGGAGAAGCACAGATACGCAGTATTTT

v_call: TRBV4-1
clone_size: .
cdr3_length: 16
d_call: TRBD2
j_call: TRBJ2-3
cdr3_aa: CASSQPSGGDADTQYF
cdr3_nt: TGCGCCAGCAGCCAACCTAGCGGGGGGGACGCAGATACGCAGTATTTT

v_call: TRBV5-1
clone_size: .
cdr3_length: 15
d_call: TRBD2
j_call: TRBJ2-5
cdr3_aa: CASSFGGGLQETQYF
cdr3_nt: TGCGCCAGCAGCTTCGGGGGGGGGCTCCAGGAGACCCAGTACTTC

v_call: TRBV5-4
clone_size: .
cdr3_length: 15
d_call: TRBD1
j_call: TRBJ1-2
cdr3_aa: CASSFTGGKDYGYTF
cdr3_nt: TGTGCCAGCAGCTTCACAGGGGGCAAGGACTATGGCTACACCTTC

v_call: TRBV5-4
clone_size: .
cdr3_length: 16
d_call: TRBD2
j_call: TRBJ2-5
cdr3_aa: CASSPTSGGPQETQYF
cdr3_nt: TGTGCCAGCAGCCCGACTAGCGGGGGGCCCCAAGAGACCCAGTACTTC

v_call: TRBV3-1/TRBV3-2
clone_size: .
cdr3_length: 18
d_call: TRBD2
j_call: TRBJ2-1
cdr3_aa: CASSHPGGAGGSYNEQFF
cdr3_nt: TGTGCCAGCAGCCATCCCGGGGGAGCGGGGGGCAGCTACAATGAGCAGTTCTTC

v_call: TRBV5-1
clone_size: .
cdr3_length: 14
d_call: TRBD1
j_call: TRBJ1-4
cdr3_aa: CASSLGGQAEKLFF
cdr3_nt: TGCGCCAGCAGCTTGGGGGGACAGGCTGAAAAACTGTTTTTT

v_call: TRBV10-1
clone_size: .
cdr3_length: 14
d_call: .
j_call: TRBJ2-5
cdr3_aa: CASFRGSVQETQYF
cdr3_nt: TGCGCCAGCTTCCGAGGCTCCGTTCAAGAGACCCAGTACTTC

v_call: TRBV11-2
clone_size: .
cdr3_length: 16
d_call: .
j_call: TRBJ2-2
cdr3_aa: CASSRDVAQGYGELFF
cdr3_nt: TGTGCCAGCAGCCGAGACGTAGCCCAGGGATACGGGGAGCTGTTTTTT

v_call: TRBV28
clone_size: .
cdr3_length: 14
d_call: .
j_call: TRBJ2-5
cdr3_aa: CASSLSEVPETQYF
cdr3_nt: TGTGCCAGCAGTTTAAGCGAGGTTCCGGAGACCCAGTACTTC

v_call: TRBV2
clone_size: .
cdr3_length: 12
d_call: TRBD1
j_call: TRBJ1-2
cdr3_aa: CASSETGRGYTF
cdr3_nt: TGTGCCAGCAGTGAGACAGGGCGCGGCTACACCTTC